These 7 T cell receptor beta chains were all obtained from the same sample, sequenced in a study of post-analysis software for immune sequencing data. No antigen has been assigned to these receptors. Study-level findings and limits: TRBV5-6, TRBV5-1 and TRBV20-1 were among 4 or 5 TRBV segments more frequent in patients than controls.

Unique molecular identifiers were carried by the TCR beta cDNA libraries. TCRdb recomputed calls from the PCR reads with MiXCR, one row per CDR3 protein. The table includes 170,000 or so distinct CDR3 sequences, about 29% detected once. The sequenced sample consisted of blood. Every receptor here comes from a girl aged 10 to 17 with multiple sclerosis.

CDR3 nucleotide sequence: TGCAGTGCGCCCGCGGGGCGGATGAACACTGAAGCTTTCTTT. As protein: CSAPAGRMNTEAFF. The rearrangement uses TRBV20-1 and TRBJ1-1; D perhaps matches TRBD1 (5 bases). V was pared by 6 bases and J by 0 bases, with 14 bases between. Germline lookup yields CDR1 DFQATT and CDR2 SNEGSKA (reference sequence). This CDR3 contains 14 residues.

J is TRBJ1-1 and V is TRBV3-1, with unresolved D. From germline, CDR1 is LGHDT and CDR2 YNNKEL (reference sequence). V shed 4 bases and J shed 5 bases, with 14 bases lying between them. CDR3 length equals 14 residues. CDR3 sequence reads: CASSRKLVRTEAFF. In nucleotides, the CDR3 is TGTGCCAGCAGCCGGAAACTTGTTAGGACTGAAGCTTTCTTT. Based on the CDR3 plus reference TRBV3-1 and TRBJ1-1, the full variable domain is DTAVSQTPKYLVTQMGNDKSIKCEQNLGHDTMYWYKQDSKKFLKIMFSYNNKELIINETVPNRFSPKSPDKAHLNLHINSLELGDSAVYFCASSRKLVRTEAFFGQGTRLTVV.

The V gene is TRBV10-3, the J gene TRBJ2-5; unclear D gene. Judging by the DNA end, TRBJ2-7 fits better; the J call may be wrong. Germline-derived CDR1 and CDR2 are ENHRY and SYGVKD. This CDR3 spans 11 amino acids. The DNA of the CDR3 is TGTGCCATCAGTGACGACTACGAGCAGTACTTC. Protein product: CAISDDYEQYF.

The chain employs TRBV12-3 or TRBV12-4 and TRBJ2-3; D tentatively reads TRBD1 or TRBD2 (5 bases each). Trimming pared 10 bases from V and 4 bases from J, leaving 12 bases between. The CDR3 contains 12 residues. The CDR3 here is CATGTIADTQYF. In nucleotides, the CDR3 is TGTGCCACCGGGACGATTGCAGATACGCAGTATTTT.

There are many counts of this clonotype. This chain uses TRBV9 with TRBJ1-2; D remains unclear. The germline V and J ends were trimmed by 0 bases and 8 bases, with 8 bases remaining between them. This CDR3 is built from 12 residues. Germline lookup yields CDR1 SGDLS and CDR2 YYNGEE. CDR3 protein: CASSVDGRGYTF. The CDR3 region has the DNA TGTGCCAGCAGCGTAGACGGTCGCGGCTACACCTTC.

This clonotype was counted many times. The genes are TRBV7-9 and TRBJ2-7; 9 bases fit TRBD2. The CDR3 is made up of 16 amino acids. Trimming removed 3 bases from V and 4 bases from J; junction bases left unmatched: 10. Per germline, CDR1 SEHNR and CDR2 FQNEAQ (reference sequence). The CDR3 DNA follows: TGTGCCAGCAGCTTTCCTGAGGGCGGGAGGGCGTACGAGCAGTACTTC. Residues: CASSFPEGGRAYEQYF.

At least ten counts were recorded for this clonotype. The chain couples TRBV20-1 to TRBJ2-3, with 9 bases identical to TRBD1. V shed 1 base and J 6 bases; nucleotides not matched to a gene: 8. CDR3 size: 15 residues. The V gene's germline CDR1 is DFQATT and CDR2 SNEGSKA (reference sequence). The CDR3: CSARVPGTGFDTQYF. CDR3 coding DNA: TGCAGTGCTAGAGTCCCCGGGACAGGGTTCGATACGCAGTATTTT.